This TCR beta chain was identified during a study of immune characterization of retroperitoneal liposarcoma. TCRdb called the PCR reads again in MiXCR, with one record for every CDR3 protein. Among 12,000 or so distinct CDR3 sequences, roughly a quarter were seen once, and the ten largest hold 9.1%. The V gene's germline CDR1 is SGHVS and CDR2 FQNEAQ. This CDR3 comprises 17 residues. J gave up 13 bases and V 4 bases, and 22 bases lay outside the gene matches. This clonotype appeared many times. The TCR was taken from a female donor with retroperitoneal liposarcoma. J is TRBJ2-1 and V is TRBV7-8, with 7 nucleotides matching TRBD1. The sequenced sample was tumor tissue. CDR3 sequence: CASSSIFPGTVQETQFF. CDR3 DNA sequence: TGTGCCAGCAGCTCGATATTCCCCGGGACAGTCCAAGAGACCCAGTTCTTC.